The 20 T cell receptor beta chains below come from one sample, sequenced in a study of molecular identifiers for immune sequencing clone quantification (dated by TCRdb to 2016 to 2019). Library creation used PCR. Sequencing used a NextSeq 500. The raw public reads went through TCRdb reprocessing: fastp at Q25, MiXCR clone calling, in-frame beta chains kept. Every CDR3 protein is listed once, alongside the most common genes and DNA of its rows. The sample table holds about 510,000 distinct CDR3 sequences, of which around 23% were seen once. Jointly, the top ten make up approximately 0.8% of the sample. Sequencing was performed on naive CD8+ T cells from blood, with Jurkat cell RNA spiked in. Reading the label with the study, this specimen's cell subset or site is: FACS-sorted CD8+CD4-CCR7+CD45RA+ naive T cells. The receptors here all came from a human donor in good health. Some libraries in this study had Jurkat cell RNA spiked in.

The chain employs TRBV4-3 and TRBJ2-2; tentatively, D is TRBD2 (6 bases). Germline V CDR1 and CDR2: LGHNA, YSLEER. This CDR3 has 16 amino acids. The V gene lost 0 bases and the J gene lost 5 bases, with 13 bases spanning the gap. The CDR3 loop reads CASSQDRRGWTGELFF. CDR3 nucleotides: TGCGCCAGCAGCCAAGATCGGAGGGGCTGGACCGGGGAGCTGTTTTTT.

This clonotype was seen a few times. V gene TRBV19 combines with J gene TRBJ1-5, with TRBD1 matching 12 bases. V was clipped by 3 bases and J by 5 bases; unmatched bases: 5. The CDR3 extends over 16 amino acids. Germline V CDR1 and CDR2: LNHDA, SQIVND (reference sequence). CDR3 sequence: CASSIGTGGFDQPQHF. CDR3 coding DNA: TGTGCCAGTAGTATCGGGACAGGGGGCTTCGATCAGCCCCAGCATTTT. Full variable domain (rest looked up from reference TRBV19 and TRBJ1-5): DGGITQSPKYLFRKEGQNVTLSCEQNLNHDAMYWYRQDPGQGLRLIYYSQIVNDFQKGDIAEGYSVSREKKESFPLTVTSAQKNPTAFYLCASSIGTGGFDQPQHFGDGTRLSIL.

The count of this clonotype is one. A much larger clone differs by one base, so this may be a read error. This sequence joins TRBV7-6 and TRBJ1-1, with 10 bases identical to TRBD1. CDR1 and CDR2 from the germline V gene are SGHVS and FNYEAQ. The CDR3 is 12 amino acids. Here the CDR3 reads CASSLGTGGASF. In DNA form, the CDR3 reads TGTGCCAGCAGCTTAGGGACAGGGGGAGCTTCCTTT.

Comment on this clonotype: A much larger clone lies one base from this, so it may be a read error. V is TRBV16 and J is TRBJ1-1, with D possibly matching TRBD1 (5 bases). Per the germline V gene, CDR1 is KGHSY and CDR2 is FQNENV. Trimming left V 2 bases short and J 1 base short, with 20 bases between. This CDR3 is built from 18 residues. CDR3 residues: CASSQIGLLGGANTEAFF. The DNA of the CDR3 is TGTGCCAGCAGCCAAATTGGTCTGCTCGGGGGTGCGAACACTGAAGCTTTCTTT.

The table lists this clonotype with many counts. V and J are TRBV6-5 and TRBJ2-7, with D hard to call. CDR3 length equals 13 residues. The V and J ends lost 6 bases and 0 bases respectively, with 9 bases between them. Per germline, CDR1 MNHEY and CDR2 SVGAGI. The CDR3 region is CASSPDLSYEQYF. CDR3 bases: TGTGCCAGCAGCCCGGATCTCTCCTACGAGCAGTACTTC.

The chain has TRBV20-1 and TRBJ2-3; no clear D. The germline V and J ends were trimmed by 0 bases and 8 bases, with 18 bases remaining between them. The CDR3 length is 15 residues. CDR1 and CDR2 (germline): DFQATT, SNEGSKA (reference sequence). In DNA, the CDR3 is TGCAGTGCTAGAGATCTAACCGCCGACACGGCTACGCAGTATTTT. This translates into CSARDLTADTATQYF.

This clonotype was detected only a few times. The chain joins TRBV10-2 to TRBJ1-6; 7 nucleotides agree with TRBD1. Germline V CDR1 and CDR2: WSHSY, SAAADI. Germline trimming cut 6 bases from V and 9 bases from J; bases unmatched to any gene: 11. The CDR3 contains 15 residues. CDR3 bases: TGCGCCAGCAGGGGGACAGTGGATAAGTTTTCACCCCTCCACTTT. As protein: CASRGTVDKFSPLHF.

This clonotype was counted only a few times. This rearrangement joins TRBV19 to TRBJ2-1; D gene uncertain. V lost 2 bases and J 2 bases, leaving 13 bases between the germline ends. Germline lookup yields CDR1 LNHDA and CDR2 SQIVND (reference sequence). The CDR3 extends over 16 amino acids. The chain's CDR3 is CASSISRTLPYNEQFF. DNA of the CDR3: TGTGCCAGTAGTATAAGTAGAACCCTTCCCTACAATGAGCAGTTCTTC.

This chain's CDR3 is CASRPTSGSTYEQYF. CDR3 coding DNA: TGTGCCAGCAGACCCACTAGCGGGAGTACCTACGAGCAGTACTTC. The chain carries TRBV27 and TRBJ2-7; 11 bases agree with TRBD2. Germline loops: CDR1 MNHEY, CDR2 SMNVEV (reference sequence). CDR3 length: 15 residues. V dropped 6 bases and J dropped 2; count of bases not matched to a gene: 6.

The chain links TRBV10-3 to TRBJ2-3, with TRBD2 identical over 9 bases. Trimming cost V 4 bases and J 3 bases; bases outside gene matches: 8. The length of the CDR3 is 16 residues. Germline V CDR1 and CDR2: ENHRY, SYGVKD. The CDR3 spells CAISGSGRIGTDTQYF. CDR3 bases: TGTGCCATCAGTGGGAGCGGGAGGATTGGTACAGATACGCAGTATTTT.

This clonotype was seen at least ten times. The junction differs from germline at one of its ends, possibly a read error. The V and J genes are TRBV4-3 and TRBJ2-7; D call uncertain. Per germline, CDR1 LGHNA and CDR2 YSLEER. The length of the CDR3 is 13 residues. The CDR3 region has the DNA TGTGCCAGCAGCCAAGGACCGAGCTACGAGCAGTACTTC. This gives the protein CASSQGPSYEQYF.

Details on this clonotype: A much more abundant neighbour one base away suggests this may be a read error. V and J are TRBV2 and TRBJ1-5; D gene unclear. Germline V gene sequence: CDR1 SNHLY, CDR2 FYNNEI. The CDR3 runs 13 residues. The CDR3 nucleotides are TGTGCCAGCTGTGAAGCTGCCGGGCAGCCCCAGCATTTT. It yields the protein CASCEAAGQPQHF.

At least ten counts were recorded for this clonotype. V is TRBV7-9 and J is TRBJ2-5; the match to TRBD1 covers 7 bases. The CDR3 sequence is 13 residues long. Germline lookup yields CDR1 SEHNR and CDR2 FQNEAQ (reference sequence). V dropped 7 bases and J dropped 2; count of bases not matched to a gene: 4. CDR3 nucleotide sequence: TGTGCCAGCACTGGACAGGATCAAGAGACCCAGTACTTC. Translated, it gives CASTGQDQETQYF.

For this clonotype: A much bigger clone sits one base away, suggesting this may be a read error. In DNA form, the CDR3 reads TGCAGTGCCGACTCTGGACTAACGATATACAATGAGCAGTTCTTC. This codes for CSADSGLTIYNEQFF. The chain is built from TRBV20-1 and TRBJ2-1, with D possibly being TRBD2 (6 bases). There are 15 residues in the CDR3. V lost 6 bases and J 4 bases, leaving 19 bases between the germline ends. From germline, CDR1 is DFQATT and CDR2 SNEGSKA (reference sequence).

This sequence joins TRBV4-3 and TRBJ1-3; 7 nucleotides agree with TRBD1. The V and J ends lost 3 bases and 11 bases, in that order; junction bases with no gene match: 31. Germline lookup yields CDR1 LGHNA and CDR2 YSLEER. CDR3 length: 21 amino acids. As DNA, the CDR3 is TGCGCCAGCAGCCAGGGGACCGGGACAGCGAAGGCAGGTACTCTGCGAAATCCCATATATTTT. Encoded protein: CASSQGTGTAKAGTLRNPIYF.

In the case of this clonotype: One junction end does not reproduce the germline sequence, and a read error may be involved. This chain links TRBV4-3 with TRBJ2-7; tentatively, D is TRBD2 (5 bases). The CDR3 sequence is 14 residues long. Germline V gene lookup returns CDR1 LGHNA and CDR2 YSLEER. As DNA, the CDR3 is TGCGCCAGCAACCAAGATCGAGGGAGTTACGAGCAGTACTTC. Its translation: CASNQDRGSYEQYF.

As to this clonotype: Being one base from a much bigger clone, this may be a read error. This sequence joins TRBV5-1 and TRBJ2-5; perhaps TRBD2 as D (6 bases). CDR1 is SGHRS and CDR2 is YFSETQ in the germline V gene. There are 13 residues in the CDR3. CDR3 bases: TGCGCCAGCAGATCGGGGGACCAAGAGCCCCAGTACTTC. It is translated as CASRSGDQEPQYF.

V is TRBV20-1 and J is TRBJ2-1; D unresolved. The V end was cut by 0 bases, the J end by 9 bases, with 9 bases between. CDR1 and CDR2 from the germline V gene are DFQATT and SNEGSKA (reference sequence). The CDR3 has 12 residues. The CDR3: CSARDGSLEQFF. CDR3 DNA sequence: TGCAGTGCTAGAGATGGTAGTCTTGAGCAGTTCTTC.

This clonotype was detected ten times or more. This chain joins TRBV7-9 and TRBJ2-7; TRBD1 agrees at 7 bases. V shed 6 bases and J 9 bases; nucleotides not matched to a gene: 14. CDR3 size: 14 residues. CDR1 is SEHNR and CDR2 is FQNEAQ in the germline V gene (reference sequence). This CDR3 is CASSSTGTASVQYF. Here the CDR3 DNA reads TGTGCCAGCAGTTCAACCGGGACAGCGAGTGTGCAGTACTTC.

This clonotype has at least ten counts. The chain links TRBV7-8 to TRBJ1-5, with D possibly TRBD1 on 5 matching bases. CDR3 length: 17 amino acids. Trimming took off 5 bases at V and 9 bases at J, with 26 bases between the two ends. Germline V gene sequence: CDR1 SGHVS, CDR2 FQNEAQ. Written as DNA, the CDR3 is TGTGCCAGCAGCCAATTTGCCGGGACCCAGATATTAGGGCCCCAGCATTTT. This encodes CASSQFAGTQILGPQHF.